This is a list of T cell receptor beta chains from one sample in a study of radiation and T cells in renal cell carcinoma. TCRdb's copy holds only in-frame clones and misses some; the assay was immunoSEQ multiplex PCR. The sample holds about 140,000 clones, roughly 83% seen once. This material consisted of blood, taken from a patient whose treatment included radiotherapy and nephrectomy. These receptors originate from a woman in her forties or fifties with renal cell carcinoma. CDR3s include the opening cysteine and the closing phenylalanine or tryptophan. A D gene is named only where the DNA matches it firmly. Size tells how often a clone was seen (once, few, many) or the class of an expanded clone, and some rows leave it out.

size | J | V | D | DNA | CDR3
NA | TRBJ2-5 | TRBV9 | NA | TGTGCCAGCAGCGTAGGGACAAGCCGGCAAGAGACCCAGTACTTC | CASSVGTSRQETQYF
NA | TRBJ2-7 | TRBV12-5 | TRBD1 | TGTGCTAGTGGTCACGGGACAGATCAGTACTTC | CASGHGTDQYF
NA | TRBJ2-3 | TRBV19 | TRBD2 | TGTGCCAGTAGTAGGGCGGGGGAGCCTACAGATACGCAGTATTTT | CASSRAGEPTDTQYF
NA | TRBJ1-1 | TRBV10-3 | NA | TGTGCCATCAGTGGGGGAGGGCGAACTGAAGCTTTCTTT | CAISGGGRTEAFF
NA | TRBJ1-5 | TRBV30 | NA | TGTGCCTGGAGTCCCGACAGCAATCAGCCCCAGCATTTT | CAWSPDSNQPQHF
NA | TRBJ1-2 | TRBV7-2 | NA | TGTGCCAGCAGCTTAGTGAAAGGGGACGGAGGCTACACCTTC | CASSLVKGDGGYTF
few | TRBJ1-6 | TRBV27 | NA | TGTGCCAGCAGTTCGGACGGTACATCCCTCTATAATTCACCCCTCCACTTT | CASSSDGTSLYNSPLHF
NA | TRBJ1-1 | TRBV18 | NA | TGTGCCAGCTCACCCTTTTTGGCGCTAGAGGGGACGGCGAACACTGAAGCTTTCTTT | CASSPFLALEGTANTEAFF
NA | TRBJ2-2 | TRBV14 | NA | TGTGCCAGCAGCCAAGCTCCCAGAACCGGGGAGCTGTTTTTT | CASSQAPRTGELFF
NA | TRBJ2-7 | TRBV4-2 | NA | TGTGCCAGCAGCCAAGACGCGTATTTGGAGCTAGAGTACTACGAGCAGTACTTC | CASSQDAYLELEYYEQYF
NA | TRBJ2-5 | TRBV5-1 | TRBD2 | TGCGCCAGCTCATGGGTAGCGGGAGGAGAGACCCAGTACTTC | CASSWVAGGETQYF
NA | TRBJ1-1 | TRBV10-1 | NA | TGCGCCAGCAGTGAATACAGGGAGACTGAAGCTTTCTTT | CASSEYRETEAFF
NA | TRBJ2-5 | TRBV2 | NA | TGTGCCAGCTCTCAGGGTCAAGAGACCCAGTACTTC | CASSQGQETQYF
NA | TRBJ2-5 | TRBV5-4 | TRBD2 | TGTGCCAGCAGTCTAGCGGGGGGGCAAGAGACCCAGTACTTC | CASSLAGGQETQYF
NA | TRBJ2-1 | TRBV30 | TRBD1 | TGTGCCTGGATGAACAGGGGACGCAATGAGCAGTTCTTC | CAWMNRGRNEQFF
few | TRBJ2-2 | TRBV7-6 | TRBD2 | TGTGCCAGCAGCCGACGGACTAGCGGGAGATCCGGGGAGCTGTTTTTT | CASSRRTSGRSGELFF
NA | TRBJ1-6 | TRBV6-6 | NA | TGTGCCAGCAGTTACTCGGGAGAACCCCTCCACTTT | CASSYSGEPLHF
NA | TRBJ2-2 | TRBV4-1 | NA | TGCGCCAGCAGCCAAAGCCCACAGGTCCGGGAGCTGTTTTTT | CASSQSPQVRELFF
once | TRBJ1-2 | TRBV27 | TRBD1 | TGTGCCAGCAGACGGGACAGCCTCAACTATGGCTACACCTTC | CASRRDSLNYGYTF
many | TRBJ2-6 | TRBV6-4 | TRBD2 | TGTGCCAGCAGTGAATCCGGGACTACCGGGGCCAACGTCCTGACTTTC | CASSESGTTGANVLTF
NA | TRBJ1-1 | TRBV7-9 | NA | TGTGCCAGCAGCTTATGGGAAACTGAAGCTTTCTTT | CASSLWETEAFF
NA | TRBJ2-2 | TRBV5-1 | NA | TGCGCCAGCAGTGCCGGGACTTCGAACACCGGGGAGCTGTTTTTT | CASSAGTSNTGELFF
NA | TRBJ1-1 | TRBV28 | NA | TGTGCCAGCAGTTTAGGGATAGACGAACGGACTGAAGCTTTCTTT | CASSLGIDERTEAFF
NA | TRBJ2-7 | TRBV6-1 | NA | TGTGCCAGCAGTCCCCTAGCGACAGGGATCGACGAGCAGTACTTC | CASSPLATGIDEQYF
NA | TRBJ2-6 | TRBV2 | NA | TGTGCCAGCAGTGAATCCTGGTGGGTTGGGGCCAACGTCCTGACTTTC | CASSESWWVGANVLTF
NA | TRBJ1-5 | TRBV6-6 | NA | TGTGCCAGCAGTTTAACATCCAATCAGCCCCAGCATTTT | CASSLTSNQPQHF
NA | TRBJ1-1 | TRBV30 | NA | TGTGCCTGGAGAAAAGGGATTCAGGGGAACACTGAAGCTTTCTTT | CAWRKGIQGNTEAFF
NA | TRBJ2-6 | TRBV30 | NA | TGTGCCTGGAGTTATATGGGCTCTGGGGCCAACGTCCTGACTTTC | CAWSYMGSGANVLTF
once | TRBJ1-4 | TRBV27 | TRBD1 | TGTGCCAGCAGGTCCCCACCGGACAGGGGTAATGAAAAACTGTTTTTT | CASRSPPDRGNEKLFF
NA | TRBJ1-5 | TRBV5-1 | NA | TGCGCCAGCAGCTTGGCTGGGGGCCAGCCCCAGCATTTT | CASSLAGGQPQHF
few | TRBJ1-5 | TRBV4-3 | NA | TGCGCCAGCAGCCAGGGGGCGGGGGTCACTCAGCCCCAGCATTTT | CASSQGAGVTQPQHF
NA | TRBJ1-5 | TRBV2 | NA | TGTGCCAGCAGGAGCAGGGGAAGCAATCAGCCCCAGCATTTT | CASRSRGSNQPQHF